Below, one TCR beta chain is given with its context. Its antigen is as yet unknown. The data derive from a study of CD8 T cells in ankylosing spondylitis. Study findings and constraints: Blood of patients with ankylosing spondylitis appeared to be characterized by a TCR beta motif of about 8 highly homologous variants.

Libraries for TCR beta were made by quantitative 5'-RACE with molecular barcodes. TCRdb reprocessed the 5' RACE reads via MiXCR and lists one record per CDR3 protein. Altogether a few hundred thousand distinct CDR3 sequences are present, under 25% being singletons, with the ten largest covering 3% to 4%. The specimen sequenced was blood, either unsorted or a sorted T cell fraction (not recorded which). This clonotype was sampled from a female donor with ankylosing spondylitis or in good health (not recorded which).

In DNA, the CDR3 is TGTGCCAGCAGCGGTGGACAGGGGTTAAATTCACCCCTCCACTTT. This encodes CASSGGQGLNSPLHF. The chain carries TRBV9 and TRBJ1-6; TRBD1 aligns across 9 bases. With 3 bases clipped from V and 7 bases from J, the junction kept 5 bases outside the gene matches. CDR3 length: 15 amino acids. Germline loops: CDR1 SGDLS, CDR2 YYNGEE.